This T cell receptor (beta chain) was documented in a study of cytomegalovirus exposure and HLA in healthy donors. Findings and caveats of the study: Later, an analysis found that TCR clusters from the first cohort tended to co-occur in the roughly 110 validation repertoires.

There are 17 residues in the CDR3. V shed 0 bases, J shed 1 base, and the junction held 8 bases outside the gene matches. The germline CDR1 and CDR2 sequences are SGDLS and YYNGEE. TCRdb keeps only in-frame clones here, not all; method: immunoSEQ multiplex PCR. The data show 250,000 to 400,000 clones, roughly 90% seen once. This clone was counted a single time. What it recognizes is unknown. Sequencing was done on a sample of PBMCs. J is TRBJ2-3 and V is TRBV9; 7 nucleotides line up with TRBD2. The clonotype comes from a man aged 25-40 years in good health and CMV-seronegative. CDR3 region: CASSVGLAARRTDTQYF. For the CDR3, the DNA is TGTGCCAGCAGCGTAGGACTAGCCGCCCGACGCACAGATACGCAGTATTTT.